This T cell receptor beta chain was recovered during a study of blood T cell repertoires in COVID-19. Study as a whole: Sources were T cells, B-cell-depleted T cells, or PBMCs; the material itself was cDNA or gDNA.

Method: immunoSEQ multiplex PCR; TCRdb's copy keeps in-frame clones and lacks some. The sample contains about 200,000 clones, 70% to 90% of which appear only once. The CDR3 consists of 17 residues. CDR1 and CDR2 (germline): MDHEN, SYDVKM. With V trimmed by 4 bases and J by 4 bases, 8 bases remained unmatched. This receptor was obtained from a woman at least 80 years old with acute or convalescent COVID-19. V and J are TRBV28 and TRBJ2-6; 9 bases are shared with TRBD1. The sample taken for sequencing was peripheral blood. CDR3: CASSSPQGARGANVLTF. The CDR3 coding sequence is TGTGCCAGCAGTTCCCCACAGGGGGCGCGGGGGGCCAACGTCCTGACTTTC.